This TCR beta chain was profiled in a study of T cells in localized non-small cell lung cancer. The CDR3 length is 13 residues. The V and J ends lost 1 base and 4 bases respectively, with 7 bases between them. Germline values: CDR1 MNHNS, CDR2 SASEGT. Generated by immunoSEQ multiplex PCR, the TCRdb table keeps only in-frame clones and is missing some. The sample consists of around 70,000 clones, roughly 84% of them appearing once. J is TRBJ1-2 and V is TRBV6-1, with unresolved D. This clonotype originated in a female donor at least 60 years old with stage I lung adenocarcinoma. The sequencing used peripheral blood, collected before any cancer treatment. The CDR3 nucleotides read TGTGCCAGCAGTGAAGGGGTCGGCTATGGCTACACCTTC. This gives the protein CASSEGVGYGYTF.